These 26 T cell receptor beta chains originate from one sample sequenced in a study of OX40 agonist ivuxolimab in advanced cancers. Clones were sequenced by immunoSEQ multiplex PCR, and TCRdb holds only the in-frame ones, with some missing. The table includes 60,000 to 75,000 clones, approximately 87% detected once. This specimen was CD4+ or CD8+ T cells sorted from blood, taken in a trial of the OX40 agonist ivuxolimab. These receptors were collected from an adult with an advanced solid tumor such as melanoma, head and neck, liver or kidney cancer.

About this clone: It is unclear where the CDR3 begins or ends on the DNA, so no DNA is shown, and the CDR3 is as TCRdb lists it. J is TRBJ1-1 and V is TRBV7-9. The CDR3 comprises 14 residues, both ends counted. The germline CDR1 and CDR2 sequences are SEHNR and FQNEAQ (reference sequence). Here the CDR3 reads CASSSSGGETEAFF.

This clone was counted once. The chain recombines TRBV11-3 with TRBJ2-1, with D perhaps matching TRBD1 (6 bases). The CDR3 is made up of 14 amino acids. V was clipped by 5 bases and J by 5 bases, with 13 bases between them. The germline V gene has CDR1 SGHNT and CDR2 YENEEA. The CDR3 DNA reads as TGTGCCAGCAGCCAGGGGTGGCTTAACAATGAGCAGTTCTTC. Protein product: CASSQGWLNNEQFF.

V usage is TRBV5-1 and J usage is TRBJ1-1, with 9 bases aligning to TRBD1. Looked up from germline, CDR1 is SGHRS and CDR2 is YFSETQ. The CDR3 has 14 residues. J was trimmed by 4 bases and V by 4 bases; bases with no gene match: 5. As DNA, the CDR3 is TGCGCCAGCAGCCCGTCGACAGGGGGCACTGAAGCTTTCTTT. Translated, it gives CASSPSTGGTEAFF.

The rearrangement uses TRBV6-5 and TRBJ2-5; D unresolved. CDR3 length: 15 amino acids. The V end was cut by 0 bases, the J end by 1 base, with 9 bases between. Germline CDR1 and CDR2: MNHEY and SVGAGI. The DNA of the CDR3 is TGTGCCAGCAGTTACTCCGTCACTACCCAAGAGACCCAGTACTTC. Translation: CASSYSVTTQETQYF.

This chain uses TRBV6-6 with TRBJ2-4; D is ambiguous. This CDR3 region has 16 residues. Germline V gene lookup returns CDR1 MNHNY and CDR2 SVGAGI (reference sequence). The ends were cut back, 5 bases at V and 1 base at J, with 15 bases in the middle. Here the CDR3 DNA reads TGTGCCAGCAGTCACGATACAGCGTTTGCCAAAAACATTCAGTACTTC. It codes for CASSHDTAFAKNIQYF.

About this clone itself: The junction departs from germline at one end; a sequencing error may be responsible. The V and J genes are TRBV10-3 and TRBJ2-7, with TRBD1 as a possible D gene (6 bases). Germline CDR1 and CDR2: ENHRY and SYGVKD. The CDR3 is made up of 14 amino acids. CDR3 nucleotide sequence: TGTGCCACCAGTGGCGGCAGGGGCTCCTACGAGCAGTACTTC. It yields the protein CATSGGRGSYEQYF.

The chain carries TRBV30 and TRBJ1-1; no definite D call. The CDR3 contains 12 residues. Germline V lookup: CDR1 GTSNPN, CDR2 SVGIG (reference sequence). V lost 0 bases to trimming and J lost 5 bases, with 7 bases between them. CDR3 in amino acids: CAWSVGYTEAFF. CDR3 bases: TGTGCCTGGAGTGTTGGGTATACTGAAGCTTTCTTT.

Worth noting for this clone: The junction and the germline gene differ at one end; a read error may be behind it. The chain is built from TRBV28 and TRBJ2-7; maybe TRBD1 (5 bases). Germline V gene sequence: CDR1 MDHEN, CDR2 SYDVKM. The CDR3 is made up of 14 amino acids. In nucleotides, the CDR3 is TGTGCCAGCAGCTTATATCAGGGTGTCGCCGAGCAGTACTTC. As protein: CASSLYQGVAEQYF.

The chain is built from TRBV5-1 and TRBJ2-7; D is unclear. This CDR3 comprises 13 residues. The V end was cut by 4 bases, the J end by 3 bases, with 11 bases between. Germline V gives CDR1 SGHRS, CDR2 YFSETQ. CDR3 amino acids: CASSVNAGYEQYF. The DNA of the CDR3 is TGCGCCAGCAGCGTGAATGCAGGCTACGAGCAGTACTTC.

The rearrangement uses TRBV29-1 and TRBJ2-7, with 7 bases identical to TRBD1. The CDR3 has 12 residues. Germline CDR1 is SQVTM and CDR2 is ANQGSEA. V gave up 7 bases and J gave up 6 bases; unmatched junction bases: 9. The CDR3 protein is CSGTGERGEQYF. CDR3 nucleotides: TGCAGCGGAACAGGGGAAAGGGGCGAGCAGTACTTC.

The CDR3 DNA sequence: TGTGCCAGCAGTGAGGGACAGGGTATAGGTGGCTACACCTTC. Translated, it gives CASSEGQGIGGYTF. The chain employs TRBV2 and TRBJ1-2, with 9 bases matching TRBD1. The germline V gene encodes CDR1 SNHLY and CDR2 FYNNEI. The CDR3 runs 14 residues. V gave up 3 bases and J gave up 7 bases; unmatched junction bases: 6.

The J gene is TRBJ1-1, the V gene TRBV5-4, with a weak D call TRBD1 (6 bases). CDR3 length equals 15 residues. Germline V lookup: CDR1 SGHNT, CDR2 YYREEE (reference sequence). The V gene lost 1 base and the J gene lost 0 bases, with 10 bases spanning the gap. CDR3: CASSLYQGLNTEAFF. CDR3 DNA: TGTGCCAGCAGCTTGTATCAGGGGTTGAACACTGAAGCTTTCTTT. Full variable domain (remainder filled in from reference TRBV5-4 and TRBJ1-1): ETGVTQSPTHLIKTRGQQVTLRCSSQSGHNTVSWYQQALGQGPQFIFQYYREEENGRGNFPPRFSGLQFPNYSSELNVNALELDDSALYLCASSLYQGLNTEAFFGQGTRLTVV.

This chain connects TRBV6-5 to TRBJ1-2; no firm D call. V was pared by 2 bases and J by 1 base, with 8 bases between. Germline V lookup: CDR1 MNHEY, CDR2 SVGAGI. The CDR3 has 14 residues. The CDR3 protein is CASSYRGYNYGYTF. The CDR3 region has the DNA TGTGCCAGCAGTTACCGGGGATATAACTATGGCTACACCTTC.

Here the CDR3 DNA reads TGTGCCAGCAGCCTCCCGGGGACCTCCGAGCAGTACTTC. This encodes CASSLPGTSEQYF. This chain links TRBV13 with TRBJ2-7; the D call may be TRBD1 or TRBD2 (5 bases each). The ends were cut back, 5 bases at V and 6 bases at J, with 14 bases in the middle. The CDR3 totals 13 residues. The germline V gene encodes CDR1 PRHDT and CDR2 FYEKMQ (reference sequence).

The V gene is TRBV15, the J gene TRBJ1-1; a possible D gene is TRBD1 (5 bases). This CDR3 is 15 amino acids long. Trimming took 9 bases from V and 1 from J, leaving 18 bases between them. Germline values: CDR1 LNHNV, CDR2 YYDKDF (reference sequence). The CDR3 region is CATAARAGRNTEAFF. CDR3 DNA sequence: TGTGCCACAGCCGCCCGGGCAGGGAGGAACACTGAAGCTTTCTTT.

CDR3 sequence: CASTYGGITNTEAFF. The CDR3 coding sequence is TGTGCCAGCACCTATGGAGGGATTACTAACACTGAAGCTTTCTTT. The J gene is TRBJ1-1, the V gene TRBV2; D is unclear. V lost 7 bases, J lost 2 bases, and 17 bases lay in between. This CDR3 has 15 amino acids. Germline V gives CDR1 SNHLY, CDR2 FYNNEI.

The chain joins TRBV5-4 to TRBJ1-2; no firm D call. With 2 bases removed from V and 2 bases from J, the gap between germline ends came to 4 bases. Germline-derived CDR1 and CDR2 are SGHNT and YYREEE (reference sequence). This CDR3 comprises 12 residues. The CDR3 bases are TGTGCCAGCAGCTTCGGCAACTATGGCTACACCTTC. As protein: CASSFGNYGYTF.

The chain is built from TRBV5-6 and TRBJ2-1, with a weak D call TRBD2 (5 bases). V was cut by 0 bases and J by 2 bases, with 9 bases left in between. The CDR3 consists of 15 residues. Germline CDR1 is SGHDT and CDR2 is YYEEEE. This chain's CDR3 is CASSLGTRAYNEQFF. The CDR3 DNA follows: TGTGCCAGCAGCTTGGGTACTAGGGCCTACAATGAGCAGTTCTTC.

The chain is built from TRBV4-1 and TRBJ1-4; D is perhaps TRBD1 (5 bases). V was cut by 4 bases and J by 5 bases, with 20 bases left in between. CDR3 length: 17 residues. Per the germline V gene, CDR1 is MGHRA and CDR2 is YSYEKL. Here the CDR3 DNA reads TGCGCCAGCAGCCCTCGGCCGCGGGACGGACTCAATGAAAAACTGTTTTTT. Protein sequence: CASSPRPRDGLNEKLFF.

This clone was detected only once. The V call is TRBV2, the J call TRBJ1-3; the D is unclear. Germline CDR1 is SNHLY and CDR2 is FYNNEI. This CDR3 spans 13 amino acids. V was shortened by 8 bases and J by 0 bases, with 8 bases between the two germline ends. CDR3 in DNA: TGTGCCAGCTGCTGGGACTCTGGAAACACCATATATTTT. Protein sequence: CASCWDSGNTIYF.

The CDR3 DNA sequence: TGTGCCAGCTCACAACGGGACAGGGACACTGAAGCTTTCTTT. Translated: CASSQRDRDTEAFF. This chain uses TRBV18 with TRBJ1-1; 9 positions match TRBD1. CDR3 length: 14 residues. The J segment lost 3 bases and the V segment lost 4 bases, leaving 3 bases of the junction unmatched. CDR1 is KGHSH and CDR2 is LQKENI in the germline V gene.

This clone was seen only once. The gene calls are TRBV7-2 and TRBJ1-2; D is perhaps TRBD1 (6 bases). The CDR3 is 13 amino acids. The V and J ends lost 4 bases and 8 bases respectively, with 14 bases between them. Germline V gives CDR1 SGHTA, CDR2 FQGNSA. The CDR3 nucleotides are TGTGCCAGCAGCTCCTCCAGGGGTGGGGGCTACACCTTC. This gives the protein CASSSSRGGGYTF.

In its sample, this clone was seen a few times. The chain joins TRBV5-1 to TRBJ2-7; D perhaps matches TRBD1 (5 bases). Per germline, CDR1 SGHRS and CDR2 YFSETQ. This CDR3 region has 15 residues. Trimming shortened V by 2 bases and J by 5 bases, and 17 bases separated the two germline ends. The CDR3 protein is CASSLQVSGGHEQYF. CDR3 in DNA: TGCGCCAGCAGCTTACAGGTGTCAGGCGGTCACGAGCAGTACTTC.

The V gene is TRBV7-2, the J gene TRBJ2-1; D unresolved. V lost 1 base and J lost 2, with 6 bases in between. This CDR3 has 14 amino acids. Germline V gene data show CDR1 as SGHTA and CDR2 as FQGNSA. This CDR3 is CASSLEQTYNEQFF. CDR3 nucleotides: TGTGCCAGCAGCTTAGAACAAACCTACAATGAGCAGTTCTTC.

The V gene is TRBV2, the J gene TRBJ2-5, with D possibly matching TRBD2 (6 bases). The germline gives CDR1 SNHLY, CDR2 FYNNEI. V lost 6 bases to trimming and J lost 5 bases, with 19 bases between them. CDR3 length: 15 residues. This CDR3 reads CASRDPAGFGETQYF. The CDR3 DNA reads as TGTGCCAGCAGGGATCCGGCGGGGTTTGGCGAGACCCAGTACTTC.

The genes are TRBV27 and TRBJ1-2; 9 positions match TRBD1. The ends lost 2 bases at V and 8 bases at J; junction bases unmatched: 24. Germline assignment: CDR1 MNHEY and CDR2 SMNVEV (reference sequence). CDR3 length: 20 amino acids. The CDR3 bases are TGTGCCAGCAGTTTAAGTGGAGGAGCACGTCCGGGACAGGGTTCGGGAGGCTACACCTTC. It translates to CASSLSGGARPGQGSGGYTF.